The rows below give T cell receptor beta chains drawn from one sample of a study of cytomegalovirus exposure and HLA in healthy donors. Produced via immunoSEQ multiplex PCR; TCRdb's table is partial and in-frame only. The repertoire includes over 150,000 clones, roughly four fifths of them detected once, and roughly 5% sits in the top ten. Sequencing was done on a sample of PBMCs. The source of these receptors is a girl between 5 and 17 years old in good health and CMV-seropositive. CDR3s include the opening cysteine and the closing phenylalanine or tryptophan. Each record gives: J gene, clone size, V gene, D gene, CDR3 DNA, CDR3 protein. A D gene is named only where the DNA matches it firmly. Expanded clones are given a class, and other clones once, few, many or no size at all.

TRBJ1-2 | - | TRBV11-2 | - | TGTGCCAGCTCAAAGAGCCTATATGGCTACACCTTC | CASSKSLYGYTF
TRBJ2-2 | - | TRBV4-2 | TRBD2 | TGTGCCAGCAGCCAAGCATCCCTAGGCGGGGGGGCGTCCGGGGAGCTGTTTTTT | CASSQASLGGGASGELFF
TRBJ1-2 | - | TRBV7-2 | - | TGTGCCAGCAGCTTACAACAGGTCTATGGCTACACCTTC | CASSLQQVYGYTF
TRBJ1-1 | - | TRBV7-2 | - | TGTGCCAGCAGCTTAGTTGTGGGCAGGGGATGGACGGCTTTCTTT | CASSLVVGRGWTAFF
TRBJ1-6 | - | TRBV7-2 | - | TGTGCCAGCAGCTTAGGAACAGGGCCTAATTCACCCCTCCACTTT | CASSLGTGPNSPLHF
TRBJ1-5 | - | TRBV27 | - | TGTGCCAGCAGGGGCGGCAATCAGCCCCAGCATTTT | CASRGGNQPQHF
TRBJ1-1 | - | TRBV2 | TRBD1 | TGTGCCAGCATGTTAACAGGGGGCACTGAAGCTTTCTTT | CASMLTGGTEAFF
TRBJ2-7 | - | TRBV6-5 | TRBD2 | TGTGCCAGCAGCTACGTCGGGGGGGCCTACGAGCAGTACTTC | CASSYVGGAYEQYF
TRBJ1-5 | - | TRBV18 | TRBD1 | TGTGCCAGCTCGCCTACTTCCGGGACAGGGCAGCGCAATCAGCCCCAGCATTTT | CASSPTSGTGQRNQPQHF
TRBJ2-7 | - | TRBV12-5 | - | TGTGCTCCCACCCCCGGGGGGCCTTCCTACGAGCAGTACTTC | CAPTPGGPSYEQYF
TRBJ2-1 | - | TRBV4-2 | - | TGTGCCAGCAGCCATACAGGGCCTGAGCAGTTCTTC | CASSHTGPEQFF
TRBJ1-2 | - | TRBV7-3 | - | TGTGCCAGCAGCACTGAAACCGGGGAAGGCTACACCTTC | CASSTETGEGYTF
TRBJ2-2 | - | TRBV19 | - | TGTGCCAGTAGTATAGAAGTAGAGGACACCGGGGAGCTGTTTTTT | CASSIEVEDTGELFF
TRBJ2-7 | - | TRBV7-8 | TRBD2 | TGTGCCAGCAGCTTAAGCGGGAACGAGCAGTACTTC | CASSLSGNEQYF
TRBJ1-2 | - | TRBV6-5 | TRBD1 | TGTGCCAGCAGTTGGGGGACAGGGGAGGACTATGGCTACACCTTC | CASSWGTGEDYGYTF
TRBJ2-2 | - | TRBV12-5 | TRBD1 | TGTGCTAGTGGTCACCCTGACAGGGTGGTCGCCGGGGAGCTGTTTTTT | CASGHPDRVVAGELFF
TRBJ1-5 | - | TRBV18 | - | TGTGCCAGCTCTTGGGACATTAGCAATCAGCCCCAGCATTTT | CASSWDISNQPQHF
TRBJ2-7 | - | TRBV10-1 | - | TGCGCCAGCAGTGAGTCGGGGGCAGGGCGATCGGGAGAGCAGTACTTC | CASSESGAGRSGEQYF
TRBJ1-2 | few | TRBV2 | TRBD1 | TGTGCCAGCAGGGGACAGAGCCTCCTTTATGGCTACACCTTC | CASRGQSLLYGYTF
TRBJ2-3 | few | TRBV5-1 | - | TGCGCCAGCAGCTTAGGGACTAGCACAGATACGCAGTATTTT | CASSLGTSTDTQYF
TRBJ1-2 | - | TRBV14 | - | TGTGCCAGCAGCCAAGTTCACCGGACACAGGGAGTTAGGGGCTACACCTTC | CASSQVHRTQGVRGYTF
TRBJ2-7 | - | TRBV6-6 | - | TGTGCCTGCGGGTATGGGACCTACGAGCAGTACTTC | CACGYGTYEQYF
TRBJ1-1 | - | TRBV5-1 | - | TGCGCCAGCAGCTTACAGGGGAACACTGAAGCTTTCTTT | CASSLQGNTEAFF
TRBJ2-1 | - | TRBV4-1 | - | TGCGCCAGCAGCCAAGTTAGAGGGGGTAATTACAATGAGCAGTTCTTC | CASSQVRGGNYNEQFF
TRBJ1-4 | once | TRBV6-1 | TRBD1 | TGTGCCAGCAGTGAGCAGCAGAAGGGGGCGCGGGGTGAAAAACTGTTTTTT | CASSEQQKGARGEKLFF
TRBJ1-6 | - | TRBV5-4 | TRBD1 | TGTGCCAGCAGCTTGGGCAGGACAGAGGCAGGGGGGTCCTATAATTCACCCCTCCACTTT | CASSLGRTEAGGSYNSPLHF
TRBJ1-1 | - | TRBV5-1 | - | TGCGCCAGCAGCTTCCACGAACGGGGAGAGACTGAAGCTTTCTTT | CASSFHERGETEAFF
TRBJ2-5 | - | TRBV25-1 | TRBD1 | TGTGCCAGCAGTGAACTGGGACAGGGCTACCAAGAGACCCAGTACTTC | CASSELGQGYQETQYF
TRBJ1-2 | once | TRBV5-4 | - | TGTGCCAGCAGCCCCGGGGGGGGGCAGTCCAACTATGGCTACACCTTC | CASSPGGGQSNYGYTF
TRBJ2-6 | - | TRBV7-6 | - | TGTGCCAGCAGCTTGACTGGGTCTGGGGCCAACGTCCTGACTTTC | CASSLTGSGANVLTF
TRBJ1-1 | - | TRBV6-5 | - | TGTGCCAGCAGTTACATGGGCAACACTGAAGCTTTCTTT | CASSYMGNTEAFF
TRBJ1-3 | - | TRBV25-1 | - | TGTGCCAGCAGTCCCTCGGGTGGCAACACCATATATTTT | CASSPSGGNTIYF
TRBJ1-3 | once | TRBV5-6 | - | TGTGCCAGCAGCCTAGGGGGGGCCTCTGGAAACACCATATATTTT | CASSLGGASGNTIYF
TRBJ1-3 | - | TRBV11-2 | TRBD1 | TGTGCCAGCAGCCTGACAGGGAGCTCTGGAAACACCATATATTTT | CASSLTGSSGNTIYF